The 2 T cell receptor beta chains below come from one sample, sequenced in a study of blood T cell repertoires in COVID-19. Here immunoSEQ multiplex PCR was the method, and the copy in TCRdb shows in-frame clones only, minus some. The table includes some 190,000 clones, 80% to 90% detected once. Sequencing was done on a sample of peripheral blood. All receptors derive from a woman aged 80 or over with acute or convalescent COVID-19.

The chain joins TRBV2 to TRBJ2-1; the match to TRBD2 covers 14 bases. Germline V lookup: CDR1 SNHLY, CDR2 FYNNEI. J was trimmed by 9 bases and V by 10 bases; bases with no gene match: 8. The CDR3 spans 14 residues. The CDR3 protein is CAIRGLAGVGEQFF. CDR3 DNA sequence: TGTGCCATCCGGGGACTAGCGGGAGTAGGTGAGCAGTTCTTC.

The V call is TRBV6-5, the J call TRBJ1-1, with D tentatively TRBD1 (6 bases). The CDR3 covers 15 residues. Germline-derived CDR1 and CDR2 are MNHEY and SVGAGI. V lost 0 bases, J lost 4 bases, and 12 bases lay in between. The CDR3: CASSYSITGSTEAFF. The CDR3 nucleotides read TGTGCCAGCAGTTACTCGATTACAGGGAGCACTGAAGCTTTCTTT.